Shown below are 5 T cell receptor beta chains from a single sample sequenced in a study of blood T cell repertoires in COVID-19. The table came from immunoSEQ multiplex PCR; TCRdb's copy has only in-frame clones and leaves some out. The sample holds around 140,000 clones, about 80% seen once. Sequencing was done on a sample of peripheral blood. Source of these receptors: a man aged 70 or older who had recovered from COVID-19.

The rearrangement joins TRBV7-9 to TRBJ1-1, with 10 bases aligning to TRBD1. CDR3 size: 14 residues. Germline CDR1 SEHNR, CDR2 FQNEAQ (reference sequence). V dropped 0 bases and J dropped 11; count of bases not matched to a gene: 6. The chain's CDR3 is CASSLAGWDRGAFF. CDR3 sequence (DNA): TGTGCCAGCAGCTTAGCAGGATGGGACAGGGGTGCTTTCTTT.

The CDR3 DNA reads TGTGCCAGCTCACCCTCTCACGGGACCTACGAGCAGTACTTC. Its protein product is CASSPSHGTYEQYF. The gene calls are TRBV18 and TRBJ2-7; weak D call: TRBD2 (5 bases). Germline loops: CDR1 KGHSH, CDR2 LQKENI. V was clipped by 3 bases and J by 2 bases, with 11 bases between them. The CDR3 sequence is 14 residues long.

V and J are TRBV4-2 and TRBJ2-4, with a tentative D call TRBD2 (7 bases). Germline lookup yields CDR1 LGHNA and CDR2 YNFKEQ. V was clipped by 1 base and J by 1 base, with 14 bases between them. CDR3 size: 17 residues. CDR3 sequence reads: CASSQVWGGAAKNIQYF. Written as DNA, the CDR3 is TGTGCCAGCAGCCAAGTATGGGGGGGGGCTGCCAAAAACATTCAGTACTTC.

The chain carries TRBV5-4 and TRBJ2-3, with 10 nucleotides matching TRBD1. Germline V lookup: CDR1 SGHNT, CDR2 YYREEE (reference sequence). The CDR3 loop spans 16 amino acids. V trimming: 5 bases; J trimming: 5 bases; junction bases outside the gene matches: 11. The CDR3 here is CASRSGGTGVLDTQYF. In DNA, the CDR3 is TGTGCCAGCAGATCGGGGGGGACAGGGGTTTTAGATACGCAGTATTTT.

This clone showed up just once. The J gene is TRBJ2-3, the V gene TRBV29-1, with TRBD1 identical over 9 bases. Germline V lookup: CDR1 SQVTM, CDR2 ANQGSEA. Trimming took 6 bases from V and 4 from J; bases not matched to a gene: 11. CDR3 size: 15 residues. CDR3 nucleotide sequence: TGCAGCGTCCTGCCGGGACAGGGAGACGCAGATACGCAGTATTTT. Protein product: CSVLPGQGDADTQYF.